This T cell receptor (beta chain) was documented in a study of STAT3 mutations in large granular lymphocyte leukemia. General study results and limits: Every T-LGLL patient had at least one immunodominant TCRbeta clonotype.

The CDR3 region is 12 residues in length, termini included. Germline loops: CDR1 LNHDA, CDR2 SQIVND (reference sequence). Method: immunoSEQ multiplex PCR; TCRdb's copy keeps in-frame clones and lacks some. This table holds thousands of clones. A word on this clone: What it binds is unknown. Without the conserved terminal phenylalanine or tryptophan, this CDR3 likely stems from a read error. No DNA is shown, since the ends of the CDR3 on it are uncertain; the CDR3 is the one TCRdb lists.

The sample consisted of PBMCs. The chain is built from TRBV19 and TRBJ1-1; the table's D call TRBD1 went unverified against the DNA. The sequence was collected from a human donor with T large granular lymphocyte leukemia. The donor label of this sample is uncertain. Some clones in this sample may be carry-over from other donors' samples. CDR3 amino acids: CASSRAVSMNTE.